The clone carrying this T cell receptor (beta chain) was counted only a few times. TCRdb re-called the RT-PCR reads with MiXCR, one entry per CDR3 protein. The sample has about 680,000 distinct CDR3 sequences; 14% are singletons. Deletions cut 5 bases from V and 1 base from J, with 6 bases between. The CDR3 loop spans 13 amino acids. The chain employs TRBV12-3 or TRBV12-4 and TRBJ1-3; D is perhaps TRBD1 (6 bases). This receptor was identified in a female donor in good health, serving as a healthy control. Sequenced input: memory CD4+ T cells from blood. CDR3 amino acids: CASSGQSGNTIYF. The DNA for the CDR3 is TGTGCCAGCAGTGGACAGTCTGGAAACACCATATATTTT.